Listed below are T cell receptor beta chains from one sample, sequenced in a study of blood T cells in healthy people across ages. TCRdb independently ran MiXCR on the 5' RACE reads; one entry per CDR3 protein. The sample has 760,000 or so distinct CDR3 sequences, roughly 25% seen once. The same data also went into a second study, on T cells of mothers and their children.

What was sequenced was blood. The origin of the receptors is a boy between 10 and 17 years old in good health. Both conserved end residues are part of each CDR3. Each record gives: D gene, clone size, V gene, J gene, CDR3 DNA, CDR3 protein. D genes are given only for firm matches. Rows may omit the clone size; those that give it use once, few, many or a size class.

d_gene: TRBD2; abundance: few; v_gene: TRBV11-2; j_gene: TRBJ2-5; CDR3nt: TGTGCCAGCAGCTTAGTAGCGGGGTATGAGACCCAGTACTTC; CDR3aa: CASSLVAGYETQYF
d_gene: .; abundance: .; v_gene: TRBV4-3; j_gene: TRBJ2-3; CDR3nt: TGCGCCAGCAGCCAAGGGGGGAAACTAAGCACAGATACGCAGTATTTT; CDR3aa: CASSQGGKLSTDTQYF
d_gene: .; abundance: .; v_gene: TRBV6-2/TRBV6-3; j_gene: TRBJ2-1; CDR3nt: TGTGCCAGCAGTTACTCGGAGGCCCCTGCAACCTACAATGAGCAGTTCTTC; CDR3aa: CASSYSEAPATYNEQFF
d_gene: TRBD1; abundance: many; v_gene: TRBV28; j_gene: TRBJ2-7; CDR3nt: TGTGCCAGCCGGGACAGTATATCCTACGAGCAGTACTTC; CDR3aa: CASRDSISYEQYF
d_gene: .; abundance: few; v_gene: TRBV27; j_gene: TRBJ1-4; CDR3nt: TGTGCCAGCAGTTCCCGGGACGTTTTATTTGAAAAACTGTTTTTT; CDR3aa: CASSSRDVLFEKLFF
d_gene: TRBD2; abundance: .; v_gene: TRBV4-2; j_gene: TRBJ2-1; CDR3nt: TGTGCCAGCAGCCCGCGACTAGCGGGACCGAGCTCCTACAATGAGCAGTTCTTC; CDR3aa: CASSPRLAGPSSYNEQFF
d_gene: .; abundance: few; v_gene: TRBV28; j_gene: TRBJ2-5; CDR3nt: TGTGCCAGCAGTTTAGCGGACAGCCAAGAGACCCAGTACTTC; CDR3aa: CASSLADSQETQYF
d_gene: TRBD2; abundance: .; v_gene: TRBV12-3/TRBV12-4; j_gene: TRBJ2-7; CDR3nt: TGTGCCAGCAGTTTGTCGAGCGGGAGGGAAGAGCAGTACTTC; CDR3aa: CASSLSSGREEQYF
d_gene: .; abundance: few; v_gene: TRBV28; j_gene: TRBJ1-3; CDR3nt: TGTGCCAGCAGTAGGCCCTCTGGAAACACCATATATTTT; CDR3aa: CASSRPSGNTIYF
d_gene: .; abundance: few; v_gene: TRBV2; j_gene: TRBJ2-7; CDR3nt: TGTGTCAGCACCCTGGACGATTACGAGCAGTACTTC; CDR3aa: CVSTLDDYEQYF
d_gene: TRBD1; abundance: .; v_gene: TRBV4-3; j_gene: TRBJ1-1; CDR3nt: TGCGCCAGCAGCCAAGATTGGCCAGGGGGCCCCCATGGCACTGAAGCTTTCTTT; CDR3aa: CASSQDWPGGPHGTEAFF
d_gene: TRBD1; abundance: few; v_gene: TRBV6-5; j_gene: TRBJ2-1; CDR3nt: TGTGCCAGCAGTCCGGGACAGGAAAACTACAATGAGCAGTTCTTC; CDR3aa: CASSPGQENYNEQFF
d_gene: TRBD1; abundance: few; v_gene: TRBV29-1; j_gene: TRBJ2-5; CDR3nt: TGCAGCGTTGAAAGGGTCCCGGGACAGGGAGAGACCCAGTACTTC; CDR3aa: CSVERVPGQGETQYF
d_gene: TRBD2; abundance: few; v_gene: TRBV11-2; j_gene: TRBJ2-2; CDR3nt: TGTGCCAGCAGCTTACACGGGAGGGACACCGGGGAGCTGTTTTTT; CDR3aa: CASSLHGRDTGELFF
d_gene: TRBD1; abundance: few; v_gene: TRBV20-1; j_gene: TRBJ1-3; CDR3nt: TGCAGTGCCAAGGGCGACAGGGGCGGGTGGGACACCATATATTTT; CDR3aa: CSAKGDRGGWDTIYF
d_gene: TRBD2; abundance: .; v_gene: TRBV2; j_gene: TRBJ2-1; CDR3nt: TGTGCCAGCAGTGTAGGCGGGAGCCGGGATGAGCAGTTCTTC; CDR3aa: CASSVGGSRDEQFF
d_gene: TRBD1; abundance: few; v_gene: TRBV4-1; j_gene: TRBJ2-4; CDR3nt: TGCGCCAGCAGCCAAGATACAGGACAGGGGGCAGACATTCAGTACTTC; CDR3aa: CASSQDTGQGADIQYF
d_gene: .; abundance: few; v_gene: TRBV7-9; j_gene: TRBJ2-5; CDR3nt: TGTGCCAGCAGCGCGCAGGGCCCGATTACCCAGTACTTC; CDR3aa: CASSAQGPITQYF
d_gene: .; abundance: .; v_gene: TRBV7-6; j_gene: TRBJ2-7; CDR3nt: TGTGCCAGCAGCTTAGATCCGGGAGACGAGCAGTACTTC; CDR3aa: CASSLDPGDEQYF
d_gene: TRBD1; abundance: .; v_gene: TRBV20-1; j_gene: TRBJ1-1; CDR3nt: TGCAGTGCTAGAGATGTCATACAGGGGCACACTGAAGCTTTCTTT; CDR3aa: CSARDVIQGHTEAFF
d_gene: TRBD1; abundance: .; v_gene: TRBV7-2; j_gene: TRBJ1-1; CDR3nt: TGTGCCAGCAGCCCTCAAACCGGGACAGGGGGTGAAGCTTTCTTT; CDR3aa: CASSPQTGTGGEAFF
d_gene: TRBD1; abundance: .; v_gene: TRBV2; j_gene: TRBJ1-1; CDR3nt: TGTGCCAGCAGTGATCGCTCAGGGGGTGCCGCTGAAGCTTTCTTT; CDR3aa: CASSDRSGGAAEAFF
d_gene: TRBD2; abundance: .; v_gene: TRBV13; j_gene: TRBJ2-3; CDR3nt: TGTGCCAGCAGCTTCGGGACTAGCGGGAGGGGTGGAGATACGCAGTATTTT; CDR3aa: CASSFGTSGRGGDTQYF
d_gene: TRBD1; abundance: few; v_gene: TRBV11-2; j_gene: TRBJ1-1; CDR3nt: TGTGCCAGCAGCTTAGGCCACGGACAGGGGGGGAACACTGAAGCTTTCTTT; CDR3aa: CASSLGHGQGGNTEAFF
d_gene: .; abundance: many; v_gene: TRBV28; j_gene: TRBJ1-1; CDR3nt: TGTGCCAGCAGCTTATCGGGGACTGAAGCTTTCTTT; CDR3aa: CASSLSGTEAFF
d_gene: .; abundance: few; v_gene: TRBV3-1; j_gene: TRBJ2-7; CDR3nt: TGTGCCAGCAGCCAAGAAGGGACTGACGAGCAGTACTTC; CDR3aa: CASSQEGTDEQYF
d_gene: TRBD2; abundance: few; v_gene: TRBV27; j_gene: TRBJ2-1; CDR3nt: TGTGCCGGGGCCTCCGGGACTAGCGGCGTCCTCGAGCAGTTCTTC; CDR3aa: CAGASGTSGVLEQFF
d_gene: TRBD1; abundance: .; v_gene: TRBV5-6; j_gene: TRBJ1-2; CDR3nt: TGTGCCAGCAGCGCCCTACAGGGGCTGGACTATGGCTACACCTTC; CDR3aa: CASSALQGLDYGYTF
d_gene: .; abundance: .; v_gene: TRBV28; j_gene: TRBJ2-7; CDR3nt: TGTGCCAGCGGACAATGGCATTCCGTCTACGAGCAGTACTTC; CDR3aa: CASGQWHSVYEQYF